Each of the 20 T cell receptor beta chains below was sequenced from the same sample in a study of STAT3 mutations in large granular lymphocyte leukemia. Study-wide results and limits: Every T-cell large granular lymphocyte leukemia patient had at least one immunodominant TCR beta clonotype.

Their antigens are not known. Profiling relied on immunoSEQ multiplex PCR, and the TCRdb table lists in-frame clones only, not all of them. This table holds some 30,000 clones, 70% to 90% found once. The sequenced sample was peripheral blood mononuclear cells. The receptors shown here come from a man aged 55-75 years with T-cell large granular lymphocyte leukemia. Some clones in this sample may be carry-over from other donors' samples.

The chain employs TRBV27 and TRBJ1-1, with TRBD1 as a possible D gene (5 bases). The CDR3 extends over 14 amino acids. CDR1 and CDR2 from the germline V gene are MNHEY and SMNVEV (reference sequence). V was trimmed by 2 bases and J by 6 bases, leaving 13 bases between them. As DNA, the CDR3 is TGTGCCAGCAGTTTAAGTCTCAGGGTATCTGAAGCTTTCTTT. This translates into CASSLSLRVSEAFF.

This rearrangement joins TRBV18 to TRBJ1-1; D may be TRBD1 (5 bases). Trimming removed 3 bases at V and 3 bases at J, with 14 bases between. CDR1 is KGHSH, CDR2 LQKENI, per germline. The CDR3 runs 15 residues. For the CDR3, the DNA is TGTGCCAGCTCACCGCTTCCGGGGGTGGACACTGAAGCTTTCTTT. Its translation: CASSPLPGVDTEAFF.

The chain has TRBV14 and TRBJ2-5, with D tentatively TRBD1 (6 bases). CDR3 size: 13 residues. Germline assignment: CDR1 SGHDN and CDR2 FVKESK. With 0 bases removed from V and 7 bases from J, the gap between germline ends came to 9 bases. The CDR3 sequence: CASSQDLGGTQYF. CDR3 DNA: TGTGCCAGCAGCCAAGATCTAGGGGGGACCCAGTACTTC. Full variable domain (outside the CDR3, taken from reference TRBV14 and TRBJ2-5): EAGVTQFPSHSVIEKGQTVTLRCDPISGHDNLYWYRRVMGKEIKFLLHFVKESKQDESGMPNNRFLAERTGGTYSTLKVQPAELEDSGVYFCASSQDLGGTQYFGPGTRLLVL.

The J gene is TRBJ2-5, the V gene TRBV7-9; tentative D call: TRBD1 (6 bases). The CDR3 is 12 amino acids. In germline, CDR1 is SEHNR, CDR2 FQNEAQ (reference sequence). The V gene lost 8 bases and the J gene lost 3 bases, with 10 bases spanning the gap. The CDR3 bases are TGTGCCAGCGGCTGGACAGAAGAGACCCAGTACTTC. Protein product: CASGWTEETQYF.

In this sample, this clone turned up a few times. J is TRBJ2-1 and V is TRBV7-9; D possibly corresponds to TRBD1 (5 bases). The V end lost 4 bases, the J end lost 0 bases, and 10 bases lay between the germline ends. This CDR3 has 15 residues. CDR1 is SEHNR, CDR2 FQNEAQ, per germline (reference sequence). CDR3 sequence (DNA): TGTGCCAGCAGCTCAGGTGGGGCCTCCTACAATGAGCAGTTCTTC. Translating it yields CASSSGGASYNEQFF.

This clone was seen just once. This chain connects TRBV5-8 to TRBJ1-6; D unresolved. The V end was cut by 2 bases, the J end by 10 bases, with 13 bases between. CDR1 and CDR2 (germline): SGHTS, YDEGEE. This CDR3 has 14 amino acids. The CDR3 DNA reads TGTGCCAGCAGCTTTCTAGCAGTAGCCTCACCCCTCCACTTT. This translates into CASSFLAVASPLHF.

This chain links TRBV13 with TRBJ2-1, with D unclear. CDR1 and CDR2 (germline): PRHDT, FYEKMQ (reference sequence). Trimming removed 2 bases from V and 0 bases from J, with 11 bases in between. The CDR3 is 16 residues long. This CDR3 is CASSLPEEHSYNEQFF. The CDR3 nucleotides read TGTGCCAGCAGCTTACCAGAGGAGCACTCCTACAATGAGCAGTTCTTC. Full variable domain (missing parts from reference TRBV13 and TRBJ2-1): AAGVIQSPRHLIKEKRETATLKCYPIPRHDTVYWYQQGPGQDPQFLISFYEKMQSDKGSIPDRFSAQQFSDYHSELNMSSLELGDSALYFCASSLPEEHSYNEQFFGPGTRLTVL.

This rearrangement joins TRBV6-5 to TRBJ2-7, with D maybe TRBD2 (6 bases). The CDR3 is made up of 15 amino acids. The germline gives CDR1 MNHEY, CDR2 SVGAGI. V gave up 6 bases and J gave up 3 bases, with 18 bases separating them. The chain's CDR3 is CASRISGLLLYEQYF. Written as DNA, the CDR3 is TGTGCCAGCAGGATATCGGGACTTCTTCTCTACGAGCAGTACTTC.

This clone showed up just once. The rearrangement links TRBV28 to TRBJ2-1, with 8 bases that match TRBD2. Trimming took 2 bases from V and 14 from J; bases not matched to a gene: 5. The CDR3 is made up of 12 amino acids. Germline V gene sequence: CDR1 MDHEN, CDR2 SYDVKM. The CDR3 region is CASSLRTGGEFF. The CDR3 bases are TGTGCCAGCAGTTTACGCACCGGGGGGGAGTTCTTC. Variable domain in full (rest from reference TRBV28 and TRBJ2-1): DVKVTQSSRYLVKRTGEKVFLECVQDMDHENMFWYRQDPGLGLRLIYFSYDVKMKEKGDIPEGYSVSREKKERFSLILESASTNQTSMYLCASSLRTGGEFFGPGTRLTVL.

The chain combines TRBV29-1 with TRBJ2-5; 9 nucleotides align to TRBD2. Looked up from germline, CDR1 is SQVTM and CDR2 is ANQGSEA. V trimming: 4 bases; J trimming: 3 bases; junction bases outside the gene matches: 6. This CDR3 is built from 14 residues. DNA for the CDR3: TGCAGCGTTGCACTAGCGGGTTTTAAAGAGACCCAGTACTTC. Protein sequence: CSVALAGFKETQYF.

The chain recombines TRBV30 with TRBJ2-3; no clear D. Germline V lookup: CDR1 GTSNPN, CDR2 SVGIG (reference sequence). V shed 0 bases and J shed 4 bases, with 8 bases lying between them. The CDR3 totals 13 residues. CDR3 region: CAWSVLSSDTQYF. The CDR3 nucleotides are TGTGCCTGGAGTGTACTCTCGTCAGATACGCAGTATTTT.

This clone was seen just once. The chain carries TRBV6-5 and TRBJ2-7; TRBD1 matches at 7 bases. The CDR3 covers 15 residues. CDR1 is MNHEY, CDR2 SVGAGI, per germline. With 7 bases clipped from V and 2 bases from J, the junction kept 11 bases outside the gene matches. The CDR3, as DNA: TGTGCCAGCATCCCAGACAGGGATTCAACCTACGAGCAGTACTTC. Amino acids: CASIPDRDSTYEQYF.

The gene calls are TRBV4-2 and TRBJ2-7; TRBD1 is a possible D gene (5 bases). The CDR3 is made up of 15 amino acids. Germline V gene lookup returns CDR1 LGHNA and CDR2 YNFKEQ. Trimming took off 1 base at V and 3 bases at J, with 13 bases between the two ends. DNA of the CDR3: TGTGCCAGCAGCCAAGTGTGGCAGGGTGGCTACGAGCAGTACTTC. Translated, it gives CASSQVWQGGYEQYF.

The chain links TRBV29-1 to TRBJ2-3; 7 nucleotides line up with TRBD2. In germline, CDR1 is SQVTM, CDR2 ANQGSEA. Trimming took 6 bases from V and 9 from J; bases not matched to a gene: 6. The length of the CDR3 is 11 residues. CDR3 coding DNA: TGCAGCGTGAGGGACTACCCAACGCAGTATTTT. It codes for CSVRDYPTQYF.

The genes are TRBV4-2 and TRBJ2-2, with D possibly matching TRBD2 (5 bases). The CDR3 runs to 16 residues. V gave up 6 bases and J gave up 4 bases, with 18 bases separating them. The V gene's germline CDR1 is LGHNA and CDR2 YNFKEQ. The CDR3 DNA reads as TGTGCCAGCAGGCCACTCCTAGCAAGAGGCACCGGGGAGCTGTTTTTT. This encodes CASRPLLARGTGELFF.

The V gene is TRBV6-1, the J gene TRBJ2-7; D might be TRBD1 (5 bases). Trimming took off 7 bases at V and 5 bases at J, with 21 bases between the two ends. Germline-derived CDR1 and CDR2 are MNHNS and SASEGT. The CDR3 loop spans 15 amino acids. The CDR3 spells CASTPRIGDRHEQYF. The CDR3 DNA reads TGTGCCAGCACTCCTCGAATAGGGGATCGCCACGAGCAGTACTTC.

The chain combines TRBV27 with TRBJ2-3; D is uncertain. The CDR3 runs to 15 residues. V was cut by 2 bases and J by 0 bases, with 9 bases left in between. The germline CDR1 and CDR2 sequences are MNHEY and SMNVEV (reference sequence). Here the CDR3 reads CASSLVGSSTDTQYF. In nucleotides, the CDR3 is TGTGCCAGCAGTTTAGTGGGTTCTAGCACAGATACGCAGTATTTT.

CDR3 in amino acids: CASSPSGTPGANVLTF. The CDR3, as DNA: TGTGCCAGTAGCCCCTCAGGAACGCCTGGGGCCAACGTCCTGACTTTC. V gene TRBV19 combines with J gene TRBJ2-6, with D unclear. This CDR3 comprises 16 residues. Trimming shortened V by 6 bases and J by 2 bases, and 14 bases separated the two germline ends. Germline values: CDR1 LNHDA, CDR2 SQIVND (reference sequence).

The chain joins TRBV4-3 to TRBJ2-3; D possibly corresponds to TRBD2 (6 bases). Germline lookup yields CDR1 LGHNA and CDR2 YSLEER. The CDR3 length is 12 residues. V was trimmed by 3 bases and J by 8 bases, leaving 9 bases between them. CDR3 bases: TGCGCCAGCAGCCAGAATAGCGGTACGCAGTATTTT. Protein: CASSQNSGTQYF.

Worth noting for this clone: An end of the junction does not agree with germline; a read error may underlie this. This chain connects TRBV29-1 to TRBJ1-2; 9 bases fit TRBD1. Germline CDR1 is SQVTM and CDR2 is ANQGSEA. This CDR3 has 17 amino acids. CDR3 loop: CSIEEGPGQGIGYGYTF. CDR3 DNA: TGCAGCATTGAGGAGGGACCGGGACAGGGAATCGGCTATGGCTACACCTTC.